This T cell receptor beta chain was found in a study of blood T cell repertoires in COVID-19. Study in general: Specimens from acute and convalescent COVID-19 originated in the United States, Italy and Spain. Sources were T cells, B-cell-depleted T cells, or PBMCs; the material itself was cDNA or gDNA.

Source study methods: How many nucleated cells were present was estimated from reference gene primer amplification. The repertoire was sequenced with immunoSEQ multiplex PCR; TCRdb's copy has only in-frame clones and lacks some. The D gene and trimming were derived from the DNA, and the V and J assignments and clone size from that table. The sample lists about 55,000 clones; roughly 85% were seen once. Germline CDR1 and CDR2: MNHEY and SVGAGI. The CDR3 is 14 amino acids. V dropped 7 bases and J dropped 4 bases, with 13 bases sitting between them. The clonotype originates from a human donor in a cohort sampled during active COVID-19. Sequencing input: peripheral blood. The chain combines TRBV6-5 with TRBJ2-2; D possibly corresponds to TRBD2 (6 bases). CDR3 sequence: CASKHGGTTGELFF. CDR3 DNA: TGTGCCAGCAAGCATGGGGGGACCACCGGGGAGCTGTTTTTT.